A single sample gave rise to the 15 T cell receptor beta chains below, sequenced in a study of cytomegalovirus exposure and HLA in healthy donors. Both 60 Vbeta primers and 13 Jbeta primers went into the PCR. This table comes from immunoSEQ multiplex PCR, and its TCRdb copy is limited to in-frame clones, with some not included. In the table there are roughly 130,000 clones, 80% to 90% of which are singletons. Sequenced input: PBMCs. These receptors all come from a woman aged 40 to 55 in good health and CMV-seropositive.

Written as DNA, the CDR3 is TGTGCCAGCAGTTTACTTGGCGGGGGATTAGGGAACTATGGCTACACCTTC. Translating it yields CASSLLGGGLGNYGYTF. This sequence joins TRBV27 and TRBJ1-2; TRBD1 is a possible D gene (5 bases). CDR1 is MNHEY and CDR2 is SMNVEV in the germline V gene (reference sequence). With 2 bases removed from V and 2 bases from J, the gap between germline ends came to 18 bases. The CDR3 runs 17 residues.

This clone has just a few counts. This chain joins TRBV7-3 and TRBJ2-7, with D tentatively TRBD2 (6 bases). Trimming removed 2 bases at V and 7 bases at J, with 15 bases between. The length of the CDR3 is 14 residues. The germline CDR1 and CDR2 sequences are SGHTA and FQGTGA. The CDR3 spells CASSLSRERGEQYF. As DNA, the CDR3 is TGTGCCAGCAGCTTATCCCGGGAGAGGGGTGAGCAGTACTTC.

V gene TRBV6-1 combines with J gene TRBJ1-1; 7 nucleotides agree with TRBD1. After removal of 4 bases from V and 1 base from J, the junction contained 9 bases not matched to a gene. The CDR3 sequence is 16 residues long. From germline, CDR1 is MNHNS and CDR2 SASEGT. The CDR3 reads CASSGRQGHQNTEAFF. Here the CDR3 DNA reads TGTGCCAGCAGTGGGAGACAGGGCCACCAGAACACTGAAGCTTTCTTT.

This rearrangement joins TRBV10-2 to TRBJ2-1; 8 bases fit TRBD2. The CDR3 sequence is 15 residues long. Germline assignment: CDR1 WSHSY and CDR2 SAAADI. J lost 7 bases, V lost 5 bases, and 10 bases had no gene match. CDR3 region: CASSPSGGASNEQFF. CDR3 bases: TGCGCCAGCAGTCCCTCCGGGGGGGCTTCTAATGAGCAGTTCTTC.

This clone appeared once. The chain recombines TRBV29-1 with TRBJ2-3, with 13 nucleotides matching TRBD2. Germline V gene lookup returns CDR1 SQVTM and CDR2 ANQGSEA. The CDR3 covers 16 residues. With 6 bases clipped from V and 2 bases from J, the junction kept 8 bases outside the gene matches. The CDR3 coding sequence is TGCAGCGTGTCCGGGACTAGCGGGAAGGCCACAGATACGCAGTATTTT. Translated: CSVSGTSGKATDTQYF.

This chain uses TRBV7-6 with TRBJ2-2, with a weak D call TRBD1 (5 bases). Germline assignment: CDR1 SGHVS and CDR2 FNYEAQ. There are 16 residues in the CDR3. With 4 bases removed from V and 0 bases from J, the gap between germline ends came to 12 bases. The CDR3 is CASSSQAIANTGELFF. The CDR3 coding sequence is TGTGCCAGCAGCTCACAGGCGATCGCGAACACCGGGGAGCTGTTTTTT.

This clone came up a few times. The chain joins TRBV5-1 to TRBJ2-3; TRBD2 aligns across 8 bases. This CDR3 has 15 amino acids. V lost 1 base to trimming and J lost 3 bases; unmatched junction nucleotides: 4. The germline V gene encodes CDR1 SGHRS and CDR2 YFSETQ. DNA for the CDR3: TGCGCCAGCAGCTTGTCGGGGGGGTTTACAGATACGCAGTATTTT. This encodes CASSLSGGFTDTQYF.

The rearrangement joins TRBV10-2 to TRBJ1-4; weak D call: TRBD1 (6 bases). V shed 0 bases and J shed 7 bases, with 9 bases lying between them. The CDR3 covers 14 residues. Germline CDR1 is WSHSY and CDR2 is SAAADI. CDR3 in amino acids: CASSESKDSEKLFF. The CDR3 bases are TGCGCCAGCAGTGAGTCGAAGGACAGTGAAAAACTGTTTTTT.

V gene TRBV4-1 combines with J gene TRBJ2-5, with 11 bases that match TRBD2. The V segment lost 4 bases and the J segment 1 base; nucleotides outside the gene matches: 2. The CDR3 runs to 15 residues. The germline gives CDR1 MGHRA, CDR2 YSYEKL. CDR3 nucleotide sequence: TGCGCCAGCAGCCGAGGACTAGCGGGCCAAGAGACCCAGTACTTC. This sequence encodes CASSRGLAGQETQYF.

The J gene is TRBJ1-2, the V gene TRBV2; a possible D gene is TRBD1 (5 bases). The V end lost 4 bases, the J end lost 4 bases, and 10 bases lay between the germline ends. The CDR3 is made up of 13 amino acids. Germline V lookup: CDR1 SNHLY, CDR2 FYNNEI. CDR3 sequence reads: CASSVTGGYGYTF. Written as DNA, the CDR3 is TGTGCCAGCAGTGTCACGGGGGGCTATGGCTACACCTTC.

DNA for the CDR3: TGTGCCAGCAGCAACAGGACTAGCGGAAACATTCAGTACTTC. Its translation is CASSNRTSGNIQYF. The chain joins TRBV13 to TRBJ2-4, with 10 bases lining up with TRBD2. V shed 5 bases and J 6 bases; nucleotides not matched to a gene: 4. The germline V gene has CDR1 PRHDT and CDR2 FYEKMQ (reference sequence). The CDR3 contains 14 residues.

Points on this clone: The junction differs from germline at one of its ends, possibly a read error. The chain links TRBV7-7 to TRBJ2-3, with TRBD2 identical over 9 bases. CDR1 is SSHAT and CDR2 is FNYEAQ in the germline V gene (reference sequence). This CDR3 contains 14 residues. The CDR3 DNA reads as TGTGCTAGCAGCTCCGGAGCGGGGGGTAATACGCAGTATTTT. Protein sequence: CASSSGAGGNTQYF.

The rearrangement links TRBV28 to TRBJ1-6; D is possibly TRBD1 (5 bases). Trimming left V 9 bases short and J 0 bases short, with 12 bases between. This CDR3 is 15 amino acids long. CDR1 MDHEN and CDR2 SYDVKM come from the germline V gene. The CDR3 nucleotides read TGTGCCAGTGACAGAGCCAGCTCCTATAATTCACCCCTCCACTTT. As protein: CASDRASSYNSPLHF. Drawing the rest from reference TRBV28 and TRBJ1-6, the complete variable domain is DVKVTQSSRYLVKRTGEKVFLECVQDMDHENMFWYRQDPGLGLRLIYFSYDVKMKEKGDIPEGYSVSREKKERFSLILESASTNQTSMYLCASDRASSYNSPLHFGNGTRLTVT.

The chain is built from TRBV5-4 and TRBJ2-1; D gene uncertain. The CDR3 has 11 amino acids. Germline CDR1 is SGHNT and CDR2 is YYREEE (reference sequence). Trimming shortened V by 0 bases and J by 13 bases, and 8 bases separated the two germline ends. CDR3 DNA sequence: TGTGCCAGCAGCTTGGATCGGTTCCAGTTCTTC. It specifies CASSLDRFQFF.

This chain links TRBV5-5 with TRBJ1-4; 9 bases map to TRBD1. Per the germline V gene, CDR1 is SGHKS and CDR2 is YYEKEE (reference sequence). V was clipped by 4 bases and J by 7 bases; unmatched bases: 5. This CDR3 spans 14 amino acids. CDR3 protein: CASSDTGGSEKLFF. The CDR3 coding sequence is TGTGCCAGCAGCGATACAGGGGGCAGTGAAAAACTGTTTTTT. The full variable domain, with the rest looked up from reference TRBV5-5 and TRBJ1-4, is DAGVTQSPTHLIKTRGQQVTLRCSPISGHKSVSWYQQVLGQGPQFIFQYYEKEERGRGNFPDRFSARQFPNYSSELNVNALLLGDSALYLCASSDTGGSEKLFFGSGTQLSVL.